This T cell receptor beta chain stems from a study of shared clonotypes between healthy human individuals. Replicate PCRs run on sorted subsets employed approximately 0.2 ug DNA, approximately 30,000 T cell genomes. Generated by immunoSEQ multiplex PCR, the TCRdb table keeps only in-frame clones and is missing some. Of fewer than 2.5 million clones listed, 80% to 95% were seen once; the top ten hold 0.35% to 0.45%. Germline CDR1 and CDR2: SGHAT and FQNNGV. Trimming removed 5 bases from V and 9 bases from J; junction bases left unmatched: 6. The CDR3 has 14 residues. Study results and limitations: Across subsets, estimated richness was generally greater for naive than for memory populations.

A word on this clone: Its antigen is not known.

The sequence derives from a man younger than 30 in good health. Some clones in this sample may be carry-over from other donors' samples. The sample consisted of naive CD4+ T cells from PBMCs. Subset here: CD45RA+ positively selected. The gene calls are TRBV11-2 and TRBJ2-2; 10 bases map to TRBD1. CDR3 DNA: TGTGCCAGCAGCATAAGACAGGGGGCCAGGGAGCTGTTTTTT. Translated, it gives CASSIRQGARELFF.